These 30 T cell receptor beta chains share one sample of origin, sequenced in a study of blood T cell repertoires in COVID-19. Clones were read by immunoSEQ multiplex PCR, and TCRdb kept only the in-frame ones, dropping some. The table has more than 250,000 clones, nearly 90% seen once. The sample taken for sequencing was PBMCs or T cells enriched from blood (not recorded which). The receptor source for this set is a woman under 30 with acute COVID-19.

The CDR3 DNA reads TGTGCCACCAGTCCCCGGGACAGATACTACAATGAGCAGTTCTTC. As protein: CATSPRDRYYNEQFF. The rearrangement joins TRBV24-1 to TRBJ2-1; 7 bases match TRBD1. Germline CDR1 is KGHDR and CDR2 is SFDVKD. This CDR3 contains 15 residues. Germline trimming cut 6 bases from V and 3 bases from J; bases unmatched to any gene: 7.

The rearrangement links TRBV18 to TRBJ1-4; D unresolved. The CDR3 is 13 residues long. V was shortened by 8 bases and J by 5 bases, with 12 bases between the two germline ends. Germline V gives CDR1 KGHSH, CDR2 LQKENI. In DNA form, the CDR3 reads TGTGCCAGCCACAGATCGGGGAATGAAAAACTGTTTTTT. The encoded protein is CASHRSGNEKLFF.

V and J are TRBV10-2 and TRBJ2-5; TRBD2 agrees at 7 bases. Germline trimming cut 0 bases from V and 5 bases from J; bases unmatched to any gene: 6. The CDR3 is 15 amino acids. Germline V lookup: CDR1 WSHSY, CDR2 SAAADI. The CDR3 DNA sequence: TGCGCCAGCAGTGAGTCTCTATACGGGGGGGAGACCCAGTACTTC. Translated: CASSESLYGGETQYF.

This rearrangement joins TRBV27 to TRBJ2-1; 7 bases fit TRBD2. The CDR3 consists of 16 residues. V lost 5 bases and J lost 3; bases outside the gene matches: 10. Germline values: CDR1 MNHEY, CDR2 SMNVEV (reference sequence). The CDR3 DNA is TGTGCCAGCAGTCCATTAGCGGGCCGCCGCTACAATGAGCAGTTCTTC. Translated, it gives CASSPLAGRRYNEQFF.

This clone was observed once. The CDR3 is CASSQRQFSTDTQYF. The CDR3 DNA reads as TGTGCCAGCAGCCAACGCCAGTTCAGCACAGATACGCAGTATTTT. The V and J genes are TRBV4-2 and TRBJ2-3; D gene uncertain. Trimming took off 2 bases at V and 0 bases at J, with 9 bases between the two ends. The CDR3 covers 15 residues. Germline CDR1 reads LGHNA; CDR2 reads YNFKEQ.

This chain joins TRBV3-1 (or the pseudogene TRBV3-2) and TRBJ1-5, with 7 bases aligning to TRBD1. The germline V gene encodes CDR1 LGHDT and CDR2 YNNKEL (reference sequence). The CDR3 extends over 15 amino acids. Unmatched junction bases numbered 10, after V lost 6 bases and J lost 5 bases. This CDR3 is CASSQTQGPYQPQHF. The CDR3 DNA reads as TGTGCCAGCAGTCAAACACAGGGGCCCTATCAGCCCCAGCATTTT.

The V call is TRBV6-5, the J call TRBJ2-7; TRBD2 matches at 11 bases. CDR1 is MNHEY, CDR2 SVGAGI, per germline. The CDR3 sequence is 15 residues long. V was clipped by 5 bases and J by 4 bases; unmatched bases: 7. This CDR3 is CASSLAGGTLYEQYF. The CDR3 nucleotides read TGTGCCAGCAGTCTAGCGGGAGGTACGTTGTACGAGCAGTACTTC.

The chain carries TRBV30 and TRBJ1-1; unclear D gene. Germline V gene lookup returns CDR1 GTSNPN and CDR2 SVGIG (reference sequence). This CDR3 is built from 12 residues. V lost 0 bases, J lost 10 bases, and 12 bases lay in between. The CDR3 nucleotides are TGTGCCTGGAGTGTACCCGTGGAGGGAGCTTTCTTT. It codes for CAWSVPVEGAFF.

The chain couples TRBV4-1 to TRBJ2-3, with TRBD2 identical over 8 bases. V gave up 3 bases and J gave up 4 bases; unmatched junction bases: 9. The CDR3 runs 16 residues. Germline CDR1 is MGHRA and CDR2 is YSYEKL. CDR3 in amino acids: CASSHPAGDVADTQYF. CDR3 nucleotides: TGCGCCAGCAGCCACCCAGCGGGAGATGTTGCAGATACGCAGTATTTT.

This chain uses TRBV7-2 with TRBJ2-2; perhaps TRBD2 as D (6 bases). Germline CDR1 is SGHTA and CDR2 is FQGNSA. V lost 5 bases and J 1 base, leaving 17 bases between the germline ends. The CDR3 totals 17 residues. DNA for the CDR3: TGTGCCAGCAGCACGATGACCCGGGACTGGAACACCGGGGAGCTGTTTTTT. This translates into CASSTMTRDWNTGELFF.

The rearrangement uses TRBV6-5 and TRBJ2-7, with 13 positions matching TRBD2. CDR1 and CDR2 from the germline V gene are MNHEY and SVGAGI. CDR3 size: 15 residues. V dropped 6 bases and J dropped 2; count of bases not matched to a gene: 4. CDR3 nucleotides: TGTGCCAGCAGCCGACTAGCGGGAGGTACCTACGAGCAGTACTTC. Translation: CASSRLAGGTYEQYF.

The rearrangement uses TRBV3-1 (or the pseudogene TRBV3-2) and TRBJ2-7; D is unresolved. Germline CDR1 LGHDT, CDR2 YNNKEL (reference sequence). The germline V and J ends were trimmed by 2 bases and 7 bases, with 15 bases remaining between them. This CDR3 region has 14 residues. CDR3 nucleotide sequence: TGTGCCAGCAGCCAAATCTTCAGGTCTGAGGAGCAGTACTTC. It translates to CASSQIFRSEEQYF.

The chain is built from TRBV7-2 and TRBJ1-2, with 8 bases lining up with TRBD1. The trim removed 4 bases at V and 8 bases at J, leaving 0 bases unmatched. Germline values: CDR1 SGHTA, CDR2 FQGNSA. This CDR3 is built from 11 residues. CDR3: CASSSGGGYTF. The CDR3 coding sequence is TGTGCCAGCAGCTCAGGGGGCGGCTACACCTTC.

This clone was recorded only once. The rearrangement links TRBV15 to TRBJ2-1; TRBD2 is a possible D gene (5 bases). The CDR3 is made up of 17 amino acids. The V gene's germline CDR1 is LNHNV and CDR2 YYDKDF (reference sequence). Deletions cut 0 bases from V and 5 bases from J, with 17 bases between. The CDR3 sequence is CATSRDPARRTDNEQFF. As DNA, the CDR3 is TGTGCCACCAGCAGAGATCCGGCTCGGAGGACGGACAATGAGCAGTTCTTC. The whole variable domain, filled in from reference TRBV15 and TRBJ2-1, reads DAMVIQNPRYQVTQFGKPVTLSCSQTLNHNVMYWYQQKSSQAPKLLFHYYDKDFNNEADTPDNFQSRRPNTSFCFLDIRSPGLGDTAMYLCATSRDPARRTDNEQFFGPGTRLTVL.

The J gene is TRBJ1-2, the V gene TRBV5-1, with a weak D call TRBD1 (5 bases). This CDR3 is 17 amino acids long. CDR1 is SGHRS, CDR2 YFSETQ, per germline. Trimming shortened V by 4 bases and J by 1 base, and 20 bases separated the two germline ends. The CDR3 DNA reads as TGCGCCAGCAGCACAGGACCTTACATTCCCAGTAACTATGGCTACACCTTC. Translated, it gives CASSTGPYIPSNYGYTF.

This chain uses TRBV25-1 with TRBJ2-3, with TRBD1 as a possible D gene (6 bases). V was cut by 5 bases and J by 4 bases, with 10 bases left in between. Germline V lookup: CDR1 MGHDK, CDR2 SYGVNS. The CDR3 consists of 13 residues. The CDR3 DNA follows: TGTGCCAGCAGTTGGGGGCGCTCAGATACGCAGTATTTT. Translating it yields CASSWGRSDTQYF.

This clone was picked up one time. The gene calls are TRBV4-2 and TRBJ2-2, with a weak D call TRBD1 (5 bases). Germline loops: CDR1 LGHNA, CDR2 YNFKEQ. This CDR3 is built from 17 residues. Trimming removed 0 bases at V and 1 base at J, with 12 bases between. This chain's CDR3 is CASSQDRNRKNTGELFF. The CDR3 DNA sequence: TGTGCCAGCAGCCAAGATCGGAACAGGAAGAACACCGGGGAGCTGTTTTTT.

The CDR3 DNA is TGTGCCAGCAGCGTAGAGCAGGGCATTCAGTACTTC. Protein sequence: CASSVEQGIQYF. This sequence joins TRBV9 and TRBJ2-4; weak D call: TRBD1 (5 bases). V lost 0 bases to trimming and J lost 9 bases, with 7 bases between them. CDR1 is SGDLS and CDR2 is YYNGEE in the germline V gene. The CDR3 sequence is 12 residues long.

The chain recombines TRBV7-9 with TRBJ1-2; D uncertain. CDR3 length: 10 amino acids. V was trimmed by 7 bases and J by 10 bases, leaving 10 bases between them. CDR1 is SEHNR and CDR2 is FQNEAQ in the germline V gene (reference sequence). This CDR3 reads CASTSGVYTF. CDR3 coding DNA: TGTGCCAGCACTTCCGGGGTCTACACCTTC.

This chain links TRBV30 with TRBJ1-1; D is uncertain. There are 12 residues in the CDR3. The germline V gene has CDR1 GTSNPN and CDR2 SVGIG (reference sequence). The germline V and J ends were trimmed by 3 bases and 3 bases, with 8 bases remaining between them. The CDR3 sequence is CAWSYGDTEAFF. Written as DNA, the CDR3 is TGTGCCTGGAGCTACGGGGACACTGAAGCTTTCTTT.

The chain employs TRBV7-6 and TRBJ2-1, with 9 bases fitting TRBD2. J gave up 5 bases and V 5 bases, and 7 bases lay outside the gene matches. The CDR3 spans 15 residues. Germline CDR1 is SGHVS and CDR2 is FNYEAQ. The CDR3 region has the DNA TGTGCCAGCAGCCCAGAGCTAGCGGGAAACAATGAGCAGTTCTTC. Residues: CASSPELAGNNEQFF.

This clone was seen just once. V gene TRBV18 combines with J gene TRBJ2-3; D perhaps matches TRBD2 (6 bases). V was shortened by 6 bases and J by 1 base, with 14 bases between the two germline ends. Germline CDR1 KGHSH, CDR2 LQKENI. This CDR3 contains 15 residues. In DNA form, the CDR3 reads TGTGCCAGCTCCCGGGAGTCAGGCCGCACAGATACGCAGTATTTT. This sequence encodes CASSRESGRTDTQYF. The variable domain in full, completed from reference TRBV18 and TRBJ2-3, reads NAGVMQNPRHLVRRRGQEARLRCSPMKGHSHVYWYRQLPEEGLKFMVYLQKENIIDESGMPKERFSAEFPKEGPSILRIQQVVRGDSAAYFCASSRESGRTDTQYFGPGTRLTVL.

The gene calls are TRBV30 and TRBJ2-7; D is unresolved. Per the germline V gene, CDR1 is GTSNPN and CDR2 is SVGIG (reference sequence). The V gene lost 5 bases and the J gene lost 6 bases, with 17 bases spanning the gap. The CDR3 has 13 residues. For the CDR3, the DNA is TGTGCCTGGCGTTCATCCCCTACTATCGAGCAGTACTTC. This translates into CAWRSSPTIEQYF. The entire variable domain, with the rest obtained from reference TRBV30 and TRBJ2-7, is as follows: SQTIHQWPATLVQPVGSPLSLECTVEGTSNPNLYWYRQAAGRGLQLLFYSVGIGQISSEVPQNLSASRPQDRQFILSSKKLLLSDSGFYLCAWRSSPTIEQYFGPGTRLTVT.

This clone was seen just once. The chain is built from TRBV27 and TRBJ2-1; 8 positions agree with TRBD2. From germline, CDR1 is MNHEY and CDR2 SMNVEV (reference sequence). The CDR3 has 15 residues. V shed 2 bases, J shed 6 bases, and the junction held 6 bases outside the gene matches. CDR3 nucleotides: TGTGCCAGCAGTTTAAACGGACTAGCAGGCAATGAGCAGTTCTTC. It specifies CASSLNGLAGNEQFF.

The J gene is TRBJ2-1, the V gene TRBV7-2; no clear D. CDR1 and CDR2 from the germline V gene are SGHTA and FQGNSA. V was pared by 1 base and J by 6 bases, with 13 bases between. The CDR3 is 15 residues long. CDR3 residues: CASSLVFSRTNEQFF. For the CDR3, the DNA is TGTGCCAGCAGCTTAGTTTTTAGTAGAACCAATGAGCAGTTCTTC. The variable domain in full, with the rest retrieved from reference TRBV7-2 and TRBJ2-1, is GAGVSQSPSNKVTEKGKDVELRCDPISGHTALYWYRQSLGQGLEFLIYFQGNSAPDKSGLPSDRFSAERTGGSVSTLTIQRTQQEDSAVYLCASSLVFSRTNEQFFGPGTRLTVL.

The rearrangement joins TRBV10-3 to TRBJ2-3, with 8 bases lining up with TRBD2. J was trimmed by 6 bases and V by 3 bases; bases with no gene match: 11. This CDR3 has 16 residues. From germline, CDR1 is ENHRY and CDR2 SYGVKD. CDR3 sequence: CAISDRSSGRIDTQYF. The CDR3 DNA reads TGTGCCATCAGTGATCGGTCCAGCGGGAGAATTGATACGCAGTATTTT.

The chain carries TRBV5-1 and TRBJ2-7; weak D call: TRBD1 (5 bases). V dropped 2 bases and J dropped 2 bases, with 14 bases sitting between them. Per germline, CDR1 SGHRS and CDR2 YFSETQ. There are 15 residues in the CDR3. CDR3 sequence: CASSFNRQGAYEQYF. CDR3 nucleotide sequence: TGCGCCAGCAGCTTCAACCGGCAGGGTGCCTACGAGCAGTACTTC.

The V call is TRBV7-9, the J call TRBJ2-2; D gene ambiguous. Germline assignment: CDR1 SEHNR and CDR2 FQNEAQ (reference sequence). Trimming left V 5 bases short and J 7 bases short, with 11 bases between. This CDR3 has 13 amino acids. The CDR3 loop reads CASSPHSSGELFF. As DNA, the CDR3 is TGTGCCAGCAGCCCTCACTCTAGCGGGGAGCTGTTTTTT.

This clone was counted once. The V gene is TRBV6-5, the J gene TRBJ1-2; 8 bases are shared with TRBD1. Trimming cost V 7 bases and J 1 base; bases outside gene matches: 2. This CDR3 comprises 13 residues. Germline CDR1 is MNHEY and CDR2 is SVGAGI. This CDR3 is CASKGQVNYGYTF. The CDR3 DNA is TGTGCCAGCAAGGGACAGGTTAACTATGGCTACACCTTC.

Comment on this clone: This same CDR3 is encoded by further DNA sequences in the sample. The V and J genes are TRBV6-5 and TRBJ1-5, with TRBD1 as a possible D gene (6 bases). The V gene's germline CDR1 is MNHEY and CDR2 SVGAGI. Trimming took 0 bases from V and 3 from J, leaving 9 bases between them. This CDR3 is built from 15 residues. DNA of the CDR3: TGTGCCAGCAGTTACTCAAGGGGGAACAATCAGCCCCAGCATTTT. Translating it yields CASSYSRGNNQPQHF.